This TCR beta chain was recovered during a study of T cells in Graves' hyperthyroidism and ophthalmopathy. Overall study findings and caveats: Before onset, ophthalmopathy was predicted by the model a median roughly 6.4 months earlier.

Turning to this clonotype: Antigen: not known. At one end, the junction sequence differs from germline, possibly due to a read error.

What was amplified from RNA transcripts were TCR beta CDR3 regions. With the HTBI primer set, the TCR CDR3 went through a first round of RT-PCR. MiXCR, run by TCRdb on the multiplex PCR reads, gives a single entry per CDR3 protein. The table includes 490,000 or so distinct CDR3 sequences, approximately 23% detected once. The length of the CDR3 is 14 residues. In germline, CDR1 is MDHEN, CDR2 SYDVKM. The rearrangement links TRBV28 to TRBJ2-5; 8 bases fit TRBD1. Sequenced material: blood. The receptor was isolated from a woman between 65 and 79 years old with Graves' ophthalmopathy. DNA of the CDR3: TGTGCCAGCAGTTCCCTTGGACAGGGATTGTCTCTGGACTTC. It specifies CASSSLGQGLSLDF.